The 13 T cell receptor beta chains reported below all come from one sample, sequenced in a study of blood T cell repertoires in COVID-19. Sequenced by immunoSEQ multiplex PCR; TCRdb stores in-frame clones only, minus some. The table shows tens of thousands of clones, with approximately 88% occurring only once. Sample: peripheral blood. The receptors derive from a man aged 80 or over with active or convalescent COVID-19.

The V and J genes are TRBV19 and TRBJ1-4, with a weak D call TRBD1 (5 bases). Germline V lookup: CDR1 LNHDA, CDR2 SQIVND (reference sequence). V was clipped by 3 bases and J by 8 bases, with 16 bases between them. The CDR3 is 15 residues long. DNA for the CDR3: TGTGCCAGTAGTATCTCGCAGGGCGGGAACGAAAAACTGTTTTTT. Translation gives CASSISQGGNEKLFF.

This clone has just a few counts. The V gene is TRBV10-1, the J gene TRBJ2-7, with TRBD1 matching over 10 bases. Germline V gene lookup returns CDR1 WNHNN and CDR2 SYGVQD (reference sequence). This CDR3 is 14 amino acids long. The V segment lost 5 bases and the J segment 5 bases; nucleotides outside the gene matches: 6. The CDR3: CASSRRDRGHEQYF. Here the CDR3 DNA reads TGCGCCAGCAGTAGGCGGGACAGGGGCCACGAGCAGTACTTC.

The rearrangement links TRBV5-5 to TRBJ1-4; a weak D match, TRBD1 (6 bases). Per germline, CDR1 SGHKS and CDR2 YYEKEE (reference sequence). CDR3 size: 14 residues. V dropped 3 bases and J dropped 5 bases, with 11 bases sitting between them. The CDR3, as DNA: TGTGCCAGCAGCTCACAGGGAGCAAATGAAAAACTGTTTTTT. Translated: CASSSQGANEKLFF.

With respect to this clone: The identical CDR3 is also encoded by other nucleotide sequences in the sample. V and J are TRBV5-1 and TRBJ2-7; D not certain. Germline values: CDR1 SGHRS, CDR2 YFSETQ. CDR3 length equals 12 residues. The V and J ends lost 0 bases and 6 bases respectively, with 7 bases between them. The CDR3 reads CASSLVGGEQYF. The CDR3 region has the DNA TGCGCCAGCAGCTTGGTCGGCGGCGAGCAGTACTTC.

As concerns this clone: The same CDR3 can be traced to other DNA sequences in this sample. This chain's CDR3 is CASSFRQGGTEAFF. In DNA form, the CDR3 reads TGTGCCAGCAGTTTCAGACAGGGAGGCACTGAAGCTTTCTTT. The chain links TRBV27 to TRBJ1-1, with 7 bases fitting TRBD1. V gave up 3 bases and J gave up 4 bases; unmatched junction bases: 5. The CDR3 totals 14 residues. Germline V CDR1 and CDR2: MNHEY, SMNVEV (reference sequence).

CDR3 amino acids: CASAGTNSNQPQHF. The CDR3 coding sequence is TGTGCCAGTGCCGGGACAAATAGCAATCAGCCCCAGCATTTT. The chain employs TRBV2 and TRBJ1-5; TRBD1 might be the D (6 bases). CDR3 length equals 14 residues. Germline CDR1 is SNHLY and CDR2 is FYNNEI. Trimming left V 9 bases short and J 0 bases short, with 12 bases between.

The chain uses TRBV27 and TRBJ2-6; perhaps TRBD2 as D (6 bases). The CDR3 has 16 amino acids. The germline V gene encodes CDR1 MNHEY and CDR2 SMNVEV (reference sequence). The ends were cut back, 5 bases at V and 3 bases at J, with 14 bases in the middle. This CDR3 is CASSPQAGIGANVLTF. CDR3 DNA sequence: TGTGCCAGCAGTCCACAGGCGGGGATTGGGGCCAACGTCCTGACTTTC.

This chain connects TRBV3-1 (or the pseudogene TRBV3-2) to TRBJ2-5; 9 bases line up with TRBD2. Germline assignment: CDR1 LGHDT and CDR2 YNNKEL (reference sequence). J gave up 0 bases and V 4 bases, and 9 bases lay outside the gene matches. The CDR3 is made up of 17 amino acids. The CDR3 is CASSLTLAGLYQETQYF. The CDR3 coding sequence is TGTGCCAGCAGCCTTACCCTAGCGGGGTTGTACCAAGAGACCCAGTACTTC.

V usage is TRBV29-1 and J usage is TRBJ2-1, with 11 bases fitting TRBD1. Unmatched junction bases numbered 1, after V lost 1 base and J lost 2 bases. The CDR3 extends over 15 amino acids. From germline, CDR1 is SQVTM and CDR2 ANQGSEA. CDR3 protein: CSVEGGQGAYNEQFF. DNA for the CDR3: TGCAGCGTTGAAGGGGGACAGGGGGCCTACAATGAGCAGTTCTTC.

This chain connects TRBV4-1 to TRBJ1-4; 8 nucleotides agree with TRBD1. In germline, CDR1 is MGHRA, CDR2 YSYEKL. Trimming cost V 7 bases and J 8 bases; bases outside gene matches: 3. The CDR3 length is 12 residues. The CDR3 nucleotides are TGCGCCAGCAAAGGACAGGGCGAAAAACTGTTTTTT. Protein: CASKGQGEKLFF.

The chain is built from TRBV11-3 and TRBJ2-1; 7 bases match TRBD2. Germline CDR1 is SGHNT and CDR2 is YENEEA. The CDR3 length is 15 residues. V lost 5 bases, J lost 6 bases, and 10 bases stayed unmatched. The CDR3 DNA sequence: TGTGCCAGCAGCACCCTAGCGGCTAGCGGCAATGAGCAGTTCTTC. Translating gives CASSTLAASGNEQFF.

The chain recombines TRBV7-9 with TRBJ2-5; D might be TRBD1 (5 bases). Germline V gene data show CDR1 as SEHNR and CDR2 as FQNEAQ (reference sequence). Trimming pared 1 base from V and 5 bases from J, leaving 17 bases between. The CDR3 extends over 16 amino acids. CDR3 sequence (DNA): TGTGCCAGCAGCTTAGGGGGCAGGGCCCGATGGGAGACCCAGTACTTC. Its protein product is CASSLGGRARWETQYF.

This clone has more than one count but fewer than ten. The chain has TRBV28 and TRBJ2-7, with D possibly TRBD1 on 6 matching bases. The CDR3 length is 14 residues. Trimming took 5 bases from V and 3 from J, leaving 14 bases between them. Germline V lookup: CDR1 MDHEN, CDR2 SYDVKM. CDR3 nucleotide sequence: TGTGCCAGCAGTCCTCCAGGACAGAGCTACGAGCAGTACTTC. The encoded protein is CASSPPGQSYEQYF.